This T cell receptor beta chain comes out of a study of T cell responses to AZD1222 COVID-19 vaccine. Study observations and caveats: Once two AZD1222 doses were given, Spike-specific TCR breadth and depth went up.

Germline V CDR1 and CDR2: SGHNT, YENEEA. V shed 1 base and J shed 1 base, with 4 bases lying between them. The CDR3 is made up of 13 amino acids. The repertoire was sequenced with immunoSEQ multiplex PCR; TCRdb's copy has only in-frame clones and lacks some. The top ten hold 1.5% to 2% of the sample, which has some 130,000 clones, 70% to 90% seen once. This clone has a count of ten or more. What it binds is not known. The sequenced sample was peripheral blood, obtained on day 0 of AZD1222 vaccination. This chain joins TRBV11-3 and TRBJ1-1; D not certain. The TCR comes from an adult in good health. The CDR3 DNA follows: TGTGCCAGCAGCTTAGTACGGAACACTGAAGCTTTCTTT. Its translation: CASSLVRNTEAFF.